Below are 13 T cell receptor beta chains sequenced from a single sample in a study of T cells in Graves' hyperthyroidism and ophthalmopathy. Amplified TCR beta CDR3 regions derived from RNA transcripts. The HTBI set primed first-round TCR CDR3 RT-PCR. TCRdb reanalysed the multiplex PCR reads using MiXCR and keeps one entry per CDR3 protein. The sample consists of 270,000 or so distinct CDR3 sequences, 20% to 30% of them appearing once. The material sequenced was blood. These receptors were taken from a man aged 35-49 years with Graves' hyperthyroidism that later progressed to Graves' ophthalmopathy.

V and J are TRBV28 and TRBJ2-7; perhaps TRBD1 as D (6 bases). CDR1 is MDHEN, CDR2 SYDVKM, per germline. Deletions cut 8 bases from V and 0 bases from J, with 11 bases between. The CDR3 consists of 13 residues. CDR3 DNA: TGTGCCAGCGTAGACAGGATCTCCTACGAGCAGTACTTC. Amino acids: CASVDRISYEQYF.

The table lists this clonotype with many counts. The chain employs TRBV18 and TRBJ2-7, with unresolved D. The V end was cut by 6 bases, the J end by 4 bases, with 10 bases between. Germline V gives CDR1 KGHSH, CDR2 LQKENI. The CDR3 consists of 12 residues. This chain's CDR3 is CASSSDGYEQYF. The CDR3 DNA is TGTGCCAGCTCCTCCGATGGGTACGAGCAGTACTTC.

This clonotype came up many times. This rearrangement joins TRBV27 to TRBJ1-2, with 7 bases matching TRBD1. The CDR3 is made up of 13 amino acids. Germline loops: CDR1 MNHEY, CDR2 SMNVEV (reference sequence). Unmatched junction bases numbered 8, after V lost 6 bases and J lost 7 bases. The CDR3 bases are TGTGCCAGCAGCGTAGACAGGGTCCGTGGCTACACCTTC. Protein: CASSVDRVRGYTF.

This clonotype was seen ten or more times. CDR3 amino acids: CASSYGVQPSSYEQYF. The CDR3 DNA sequence: TGTGCCAGCAGTTACGGGGTCCAACCGAGCTCCTACGAGCAGTACTTC. The V gene is TRBV6-5, the J gene TRBJ2-7, with D unclear. The CDR3 is 16 residues long. CDR1 MNHEY and CDR2 SVGAGI come from the germline V gene. V was pared by 2 bases and J by 0 bases, with 14 bases between.

The V and J genes are TRBV11-2 and TRBJ2-2, with 7 bases identical to TRBD2. The length of the CDR3 is 18 residues. Germline lookup yields CDR1 SGHAT and CDR2 FQNNGV. After removal of 6 bases from V and 4 bases from J, the junction contained 17 bases not matched to a gene. This CDR3 reads CASRPRPLAAASTGELFF. The CDR3 DNA reads TGTGCCAGCAGGCCCCGTCCCCTAGCGGCTGCGAGCACCGGGGAGCTGTTTTTT.

This clonotype was picked up a small number of times. This may be a read error, as it is one base from a much larger clone. J is TRBJ1-2 and V is TRBV24-1, with TRBD1 matching 7 bases. This CDR3 is 14 amino acids long. Germline V gene data show CDR1 as KGHDR and CDR2 as SFDVKD. With V trimmed by 6 bases and J by 1 base, 4 bases remained unmatched. CDR3 sequence (DNA): TGTGCCACCAGTACGTGGGACAGTAACTATGGCTACACCTTC. Amino acid sequence: CATSTWDSNYGYTF.

This clonotype was detected many times. V gene TRBV5-1 combines with J gene TRBJ1-1; perhaps TRBD1 as D (5 bases). The CDR3 is 13 residues long. In germline, CDR1 is SGHRS, CDR2 YFSETQ. V dropped 4 bases and J dropped 3 bases, with 10 bases sitting between them. This CDR3 reads CASSGGEHTEAFF. The CDR3 nucleotides read TGCGCCAGCAGCGGGGGAGAGCACACTGAAGCTTTCTTT.

V gene TRBV15 combines with J gene TRBJ2-5; 11 bases agree with TRBD2. This CDR3 has 17 amino acids. V lost 3 bases to trimming and J lost 2 bases; unmatched junction nucleotides: 8. Looked up from germline, CDR1 is LNHNV and CDR2 is YYDKDF (reference sequence). The CDR3 region is CATSRGETSGTQETQYF. The CDR3 DNA sequence: TGTGCCACCAGCAGGGGAGAGACTAGCGGGACTCAAGAGACCCAGTACTTC.

This clonotype came up many times. In DNA form, the CDR3 reads TGTGCCAGTCGACAGACGAACTCACCCCTCCACTTT. It translates to CASRQTNSPLHF. The V call is TRBV28, the J call TRBJ1-6; possible D gene TRBD1, 5 bases. This CDR3 has 12 amino acids. Germline CDR1 MDHEN, CDR2 SYDVKM. Trimming removed 9 bases at V and 10 bases at J, with 13 bases between.

This clonotype was seen a handful of times. This may stem from a read error, because a much larger clone lies one nucleotide away. V and J are TRBV5-1 and TRBJ2-5; 9 bases align to TRBD2. The CDR3 sequence is 16 residues long. The germline gives CDR1 SGHRS, CDR2 YFSETQ. Trimming took 4 bases from V and 4 from J; bases not matched to a gene: 11. The DNA for the CDR3 is TGCGCCAGCAGCGGGTTAGCGGGAGTAAAACGAGAGACCCAGTACTTC. This encodes CASSGLAGVKRETQYF.

There are many counts of this clonotype. This chain links TRBV6-5 with TRBJ1-5, with D unresolved. Trimming removed 2 bases from V and 3 bases from J, with 5 bases in between. The length of the CDR3 is 13 residues. Germline V gene sequence: CDR1 MNHEY, CDR2 SVGAGI. The CDR3 DNA sequence: TGTGCCAGCAGTTACAGGGACAATCAGCCCCAGCATTTT. This sequence encodes CASSYRDNQPQHF.

The chain recombines TRBV24-1 with TRBJ2-5; D gene uncertain. Germline V gives CDR1 KGHDR, CDR2 SFDVKD. Trimming stripped 2 bases from V and 6 bases from J, with 6 bases between. The CDR3 has 12 residues. The CDR3, as DNA: TGTGCCACCAGTGATTCAAGGCAGACCCAGTACTTC. This sequence encodes CATSDSRQTQYF.

The chain employs TRBV11-2 and TRBJ1-2, with D tentatively TRBD1 (6 bases). The germline V gene has CDR1 SGHAT and CDR2 FQNNGV. V was cut by 3 bases and J by 8 bases, with 10 bases left in between. The CDR3 sequence is 12 residues long. The CDR3 nucleotides read TGTGCCAGCAGCTTTCGGGGGCTAGGCTACACCTTC. It is translated as CASSFRGLGYTF.